Shown below are 9 T cell receptor beta chains from a single sample sequenced in a study of blood T cell repertoires in COVID-19. Sequenced by immunoSEQ multiplex PCR; TCRdb stores in-frame clones only, minus some. The sample holds around 120,000 clones; around nine tenths are singletons and the top ten take around 3.8%. Sequencing was carried out using peripheral blood. The receptors derive from a man between 45 and 60 years old with active COVID-19.

The chain joins TRBV5-1 to TRBJ1-6, with a possible D match to TRBD1 (5 bases). Trimming took off 0 bases at V and 7 bases at J, with 20 bases between the two ends. The CDR3 is 18 residues long. The germline gives CDR1 SGHRS, CDR2 YFSETQ. This chain's CDR3 is CASSLASLIGGNNSPLHF. Written as DNA, the CDR3 is TGCGCCAGCAGCTTGGCCTCACTCATCGGGGGAAACAATTCACCCCTCCACTTT.

This clone was observed a handful of times. This chain uses TRBV24-1 with TRBJ1-5, with D possibly TRBD1 on 5 matching bases. Germline CDR1 is KGHDR and CDR2 is SFDVKD. The CDR3 is made up of 16 amino acids. Trimming removed 3 bases at V and 0 bases at J, with 11 bases between. CDR3 in amino acids: CATSDMDKASNQPQHF. CDR3 bases: TGTGCCACCAGTGATATGGACAAGGCTAGCAATCAGCCCCAGCATTTT.

This clone was observed a handful of times. V usage is TRBV18 and J usage is TRBJ1-5; TRBD1 might be the D (5 bases). The germline V and J ends were trimmed by 3 bases and 2 bases, with 11 bases remaining between them. The CDR3 sequence is 15 residues long. From germline, CDR1 is KGHSH and CDR2 LQKENI. This CDR3 reads CASSPQGRGNQPQHF. CDR3 sequence (DNA): TGTGCCAGCTCACCTCAGGGCCGGGGCAATCAGCCCCAGCATTTT. Using reference TRBV18 and TRBJ1-5 for the parts outside the CDR3, the full variable domain is NAGVMQNPRHLVRRRGQEARLRCSPMKGHSHVYWYRQLPEEGLKFMVYLQKENIIDESGMPKERFSAEFPKEGPSILRIQQVVRGDSAAYFCASSPQGRGNQPQHFGDGTRLSIL.

The V call is TRBV11-2, the J call TRBJ2-7; 14 positions agree with TRBD2. The length of the CDR3 is 15 residues. The germline V gene encodes CDR1 SGHAT and CDR2 FQNNGV. J gave up 9 bases and V 5 bases, and 9 bases lay outside the gene matches. CDR3 bases: TGTGCCAGCAGCCTCGGGACTAGCGGGGGACAGATGCAGTACTTC. Amino acid sequence: CASSLGTSGGQMQYF.

This chain uses TRBV6-5 with TRBJ2-3; TRBD2 agrees at 8 bases. J gave up 6 bases and V 4 bases, and 6 bases lay outside the gene matches. In germline, CDR1 is MNHEY, CDR2 SVGAGI. The CDR3 contains 14 residues. The CDR3 DNA is TGTGCCAGCAGTTCCCTAGCGGGTCGGGATACGCAGTATTTT. It codes for CASSSLAGRDTQYF.

This chain connects TRBV21-1 to TRBJ1-2; the D segment call TRBD1 is taken from the table without a DNA check. TRBV21-1 is noted as a pseudogene. The CDR3 is made up of 16 amino acids. CDR3 protein: CASSKGGTGGDYGYTF. The CDR3 DNA is TGTGCCAGCAGCAAAGGGGGCACAGGGGGCGACTATGGCTACACCTTC.

V and J are TRBV19 and TRBJ2-1, with 10 bases that match TRBD1. The CDR3 totals 15 residues. Losses at the gene ends were 6 bases for V and 4 bases for J; bases not matched to a gene: 6. Per the germline V gene, CDR1 is LNHDA and CDR2 is SQIVND (reference sequence). The CDR3 loop is CASRNGQGGYNEQFF. The DNA of the CDR3 is TGTGCCAGTAGAAACGGACAGGGGGGTTACAATGAGCAGTTCTTC.

This chain joins TRBV5-4 and TRBJ2-3; 15 nucleotides align to TRBD2. The CDR3 spans 15 residues. V gave up 3 bases and J gave up 4 bases; unmatched junction bases: 0. Germline V gene data show CDR1 as SGHNT and CDR2 as YYREEE (reference sequence). CDR3 nucleotide sequence: TGTGCCAGCAGCTGGACTAGCGGGGGGGCAGATACGCAGTATTTT. Protein sequence: CASSWTSGGADTQYF.

V usage is TRBV2 and J usage is TRBJ1-6; D unclear. The CDR3 is 13 residues long. With 7 bases removed from V and 5 bases from J, the gap between germline ends came to 9 bases. Per the germline V gene, CDR1 is SNHLY and CDR2 is FYNNEI. The DNA for the CDR3 is TGTGCCAGCAACGGGAACCATAATTCACCCCTCCACTTT. As protein: CASNGNHNSPLHF.